Listed here is a single TCR beta chain. The record originates from a study of beta chain features in type 1 diabetes. The sequenced template was cDNA made from the entire isolated RNA. Method: immunoSEQ multiplex PCR; TCRdb's copy keeps in-frame clones and lacks some. The data show 620,000 or so clones, roughly a sixth seen once. Sequencing was performed on naive CD4+ T cells from blood. This clonotype was sampled from a man younger than 35 in good health.

In DNA, the CDR3 is TGTGCCAGCAGCCCTGGACTAGCGGGGGGGCCCGGCGCCTATACGCAGTATTTT. Its translation is CASSPGLAGGPGAYTQYF. The chain carries TRBV7-9 and TRBJ2-3; the match to TRBD2 covers 15 bases. V was clipped by 5 bases and J by 7 bases; unmatched bases: 13. The CDR3 has 18 residues. Germline-derived CDR1 and CDR2 are SEHNR and FQNEAQ (reference sequence).